Each of the 27 T cell receptor beta chains below was sequenced from the same sample in a study of control samples from healthy donors and cancer patients. TCRdb's table, derived via immunoSEQ multiplex PCR, lists solely in-frame clones and lacks some. The sample contains 75,000 to 90,000 clones, more than 70% of which appear only once. The sample consisted of blood. The receptor set was obtained from a woman between 35 and 50 years old in good health.

V and J are TRBV12-3 or TRBV12-4 and TRBJ2-7; D perhaps matches TRBD1 (6 bases). Trimming took off 5 bases at V and 3 bases at J, with 8 bases between the two ends. This CDR3 comprises 12 residues. CDR3: CASSQGFYEQYF. DNA for the CDR3: TGTGCCAGCAGTCAGGGGTTCTACGAGCAGTACTTC.

The V gene is TRBV6-5, the J gene TRBJ2-7, with TRBD2 as a possible D gene (6 bases). The V end was cut by 6 bases, the J end by 2 bases, with 8 bases between. Germline V gives CDR1 MNHEY, CDR2 SVGAGI. The CDR3 contains 12 residues. CDR3 in DNA: TGTGCCAGCAGGGGGGGACCCTACGAGCAGTACTTC. As protein: CASRGGPYEQYF.

The chain links TRBV6-1 to TRBJ1-2; D might be TRBD1 (5 bases). V was trimmed by 2 bases and J by 8 bases, leaving 12 bases between them. The CDR3 sequence is 13 residues long. The germline V gene encodes CDR1 MNHNS and CDR2 SASEGT. The chain's CDR3 is CASSEQGLRGYTF. CDR3 DNA sequence: TGTGCCAGCAGTGAACAGGGATTAAGGGGCTACACCTTC.

The rearrangement uses TRBV9 and TRBJ2-2; D may match TRBD1 or TRBD2 (5 bases each). The germline V gene encodes CDR1 SGDLS and CDR2 YYNGEE. The CDR3 totals 15 residues. The V and J ends lost 3 bases and 4 bases respectively, with 13 bases between them. The CDR3 sequence is CASSERGASTGELFF. CDR3 in DNA: TGTGCCAGCAGCGAGAGGGGCGCGAGCACCGGGGAGCTGTTTTTT.

The V and J genes are TRBV7-9 and TRBJ1-3; TRBD1 agrees at 10 bases. Germline CDR1 SEHNR, CDR2 FQNEAQ (reference sequence). CDR3 size: 16 residues. V lost 2 bases and J lost 2; bases outside the gene matches: 3. Here the CDR3 reads CASSLTGTGAGNTIYF. CDR3 DNA: TGTGCCAGCAGCTTAACCGGGACAGGGGCTGGAAACACCATATATTTT. Drawing the rest from reference TRBV7-9 and TRBJ1-3, the complete variable domain is DTGVSQNPRHKITKRGQNVTFRCDPISEHNRLYWYRQTLGQGPEFLTYFQNEAQLEKSRLLSDRFSAERPKGSFSTLEIQRTEQGDSAMYLCASSLTGTGAGNTIYFGEGSWLTVV.

The chain is built from TRBV24-1 and TRBJ1-5, with a weak D call TRBD1 (5 bases). This CDR3 contains 14 residues. CDR1 is KGHDR, CDR2 SFDVKD, per germline. V gave up 4 bases and J gave up 5 bases, with 11 bases separating them. CDR3 in amino acids: CATSEGGNDQPQHF. In DNA, the CDR3 is TGTGCCACCAGTGAGGGGGGGAATGATCAGCCCCAGCATTTT.

The chain joins TRBV5-5 to TRBJ1-6; 10 bases align to TRBD1. The CDR3 extends over 16 amino acids. From germline, CDR1 is SGHKS and CDR2 YYEKEE (reference sequence). Losses at the gene ends were 1 base for V and 8 bases for J; bases not matched to a gene: 6. The CDR3 reads CASSLWYGTGDSPLHF. CDR3 nucleotide sequence: TGTGCCAGCAGCTTGTGGTATGGGACAGGGGATTCACCCCTCCACTTT.

The genes are TRBV5-1 and TRBJ2-3, with D maybe TRBD1 (6 bases). The ends were cut back, 0 bases at V and 2 bases at J, with 7 bases in the middle. CDR1 SGHRS and CDR2 YFSETQ come from the germline V gene. CDR3 length: 14 amino acids. CDR3 DNA sequence: TGCGCCAGCAGCTTGGGACAGGACACAGATACGCAGTATTTT. The encoded protein is CASSLGQDTDTQYF.

The chain links TRBV10-1 to TRBJ2-7; TRBD2 might be the D (5 bases). This CDR3 region has 12 residues. Trimming shortened V by 3 bases and J by 7 bases, and 10 bases separated the two germline ends. Germline V gene data show CDR1 as WNHNN and CDR2 as SYGVQD (reference sequence). The CDR3 region has the DNA TGCGCCAGCAGTGACCCGGGAAAGGAGCAGTACTTC. Protein product: CASSDPGKEQYF.

The rearrangement joins TRBV5-4 to TRBJ2-3; no clear D gene. Per the germline V gene, CDR1 is SGHNT and CDR2 is YYREEE (reference sequence). The CDR3 has 13 amino acids. V lost 4 bases and J lost 5, with 11 bases in between. The CDR3 protein is CASSVDLGDTQYF. The CDR3 coding sequence is TGTGCCAGCAGCGTTGACCTGGGAGATACGCAGTATTTT.

This clone was seen a handful of times. The chain links TRBV18 to TRBJ1-6; 10 nucleotides line up with TRBD1. In germline, CDR1 is KGHSH, CDR2 LQKENI. This CDR3 comprises 19 residues. The ends lost 3 bases at V and 6 bases at J; junction bases unmatched: 14. In nucleotides, the CDR3 is TGTGCCAGCTCACCCAGTCTAACAATAGGACAGGGGGGTAATTCACCCCTCCACTTT. Translated, it gives CASSPSLTIGQGGNSPLHF.

The V and J genes are TRBV6-5 and TRBJ1-6; D ambiguous. Germline CDR1 and CDR2: MNHEY and SVGAGI. This CDR3 has 15 amino acids. V was shortened by 0 bases and J by 8 bases, with 11 bases between the two germline ends. This CDR3 is CASSYSGRKYSPLHF. In DNA form, the CDR3 reads TGTGCCAGCAGTTACTCGGGCAGGAAGTATTCACCCCTCCACTTT.

The chain links TRBV19 to TRBJ1-5; D might be TRBD1 (6 bases). The CDR3 extends over 15 amino acids. Germline V gene lookup returns CDR1 LNHDA and CDR2 SQIVND (reference sequence). The V and J ends lost 5 bases and 2 bases respectively, with 13 bases between them. CDR3 protein: CASSFGGLGNQPQHF. The CDR3 DNA reads as TGTGCCAGTAGTTTTGGGGGCCTCGGCAATCAGCCCCAGCATTTT.

As DNA, the CDR3 is TGTGCCACCAGTGATTTTAGCGGGGGGGCCCTAGATACGCAGTATTTT. Its protein is CATSDFSGGALDTQYF. The chain employs TRBV24-1 and TRBJ2-3; TRBD2 aligns across 11 bases. This CDR3 has 16 residues. Germline V gene data show CDR1 as KGHDR and CDR2 as SFDVKD. V lost 1 base, J lost 5 bases, and 4 bases stayed unmatched.

The genes are TRBV10-3 and TRBJ1-2; 9 bases are a match to TRBD1. V trimming: 6 bases; J trimming: 4 bases; junction bases outside the gene matches: 6. This CDR3 spans 14 amino acids. Germline CDR1 and CDR2: ENHRY and SYGVKD. The chain's CDR3 is CAISSGTGTYGYTF. In nucleotides, the CDR3 is TGTGCCATCAGCTCCGGGACAGGGACCTATGGCTACACCTTC.

The V and J genes are TRBV19 and TRBJ1-2; TRBD1 matches 7 bases. CDR1 is LNHDA, CDR2 SQIVND, per germline (reference sequence). The J segment lost 4 bases and the V segment lost 5 bases, leaving 13 bases of the junction unmatched. The CDR3 totals 16 residues. In DNA form, the CDR3 reads TGTGCCAGTAGTCCGGGACTTCTAGGGGGCCTCTATGGCTACACCTTC. This encodes CASSPGLLGGLYGYTF.

A note on this clone: An end of the junction differs from the germline gene, which may be a read error. The chain uses TRBV23-1 and TRBJ1-5; D ambiguous. TRBV23-1 is identified as an open reading frame with a role that is uncertain. The CDR3 is made up of 13 amino acids. The CDR3 protein is CASSQSEQSAPAF. In DNA, the CDR3 is TGCGCCAGCAGTCAATCAGAGCAATCAGCCCCAGCATTT.

This sequence joins TRBV6-5 and TRBJ1-1; tentative D call: TRBD1 (5 bases). The V end lost 7 bases, the J end lost 4 bases, and 16 bases lay between the germline ends. CDR1 MNHEY and CDR2 SVGAGI come from the germline V gene. The CDR3 runs to 14 residues. The CDR3 sequence: CASILQVLGTEAFF. CDR3 sequence (DNA): TGTGCCAGCATCTTACAGGTTCTCGGCACTGAAGCTTTCTTT.

V gene TRBV5-5 combines with J gene TRBJ1-5; D is unresolved. In germline, CDR1 is SGHKS, CDR2 YYEKEE (reference sequence). This CDR3 region has 13 residues. V lost 4 bases and J 9 bases, leaving 14 bases between the germline ends. The CDR3 DNA is TGTGCCAGCAGCCAGACTGCTGATCGGCCCCAGCATTTT. Its translation is CASSQTADRPQHF. Looking up the rest from reference TRBV5-5 and TRBJ1-5 gives the full variable domain: DAGVTQSPTHLIKTRGQQVTLRCSPISGHKSVSWYQQVLGQGPQFIFQYYEKEERGRGNFPDRFSARQFPNYSSELNVNALLLGDSALYLCASSQTADRPQHFGDGTRLSIL.

The V gene is TRBV6-6, the J gene TRBJ2-5; 8 nucleotides match TRBD2. The germline V gene encodes CDR1 MNHNY and CDR2 SVGAGI (reference sequence). Losses at the gene ends were 7 bases for V and 4 bases for J; bases not matched to a gene: 11. The CDR3 is 15 residues long. In DNA form, the CDR3 reads TGTGCCAGCACTTTCGGGGGGGCAGGGAGAGAGACCCAGTACTTC. The encoded protein is CASTFGGAGRETQYF.

This chain connects TRBV21-1 to TRBJ1-2. TRBV21-1 is classified as a pseudogene. The length of the CDR3 is 16 residues. The CDR3: CASSKGGKDLFYGYTF. The CDR3 nucleotides read TGTGCCAGCAGCAAAGGAGGGAAGGACCTCTTCTATGGCTACACCTTC.

This clone has more than one count but fewer than ten. The genes are TRBV6-1 and TRBJ1-2; TRBD1 agrees at 8 bases. V lost 1 base, J lost 4 bases, and 5 bases stayed unmatched. The CDR3 is 15 amino acids. Germline values: CDR1 MNHNS, CDR2 SASEGT. The CDR3 loop is CASSEGVTGAYGYTF. The CDR3 DNA sequence: TGTGCCAGCAGTGAAGGTGTGACAGGGGCCTATGGCTACACCTTC.

This clone was detected a few times. The V call is TRBV5-5, the J call TRBJ2-5; D not resolved. Trimming cost V 4 bases and J 3 bases, with 13 bases left between them. Per germline, CDR1 SGHKS and CDR2 YYEKEE (reference sequence). The CDR3 contains 14 residues. CDR3 residues: CASSPSPSEETQYF. CDR3 DNA sequence: TGTGCCAGCAGCCCATCCCCTTCCGAAGAGACCCAGTACTTC.

Only one count was recorded for this clone. J is TRBJ1-5 and V is TRBV5-1; D is undetermined. V was shortened by 4 bases and J by 1 base, with 9 bases between the two germline ends. The length of the CDR3 is 14 residues. Germline CDR1 is SGHRS and CDR2 is YFSETQ. The CDR3 coding sequence is TGCGCCAGCAGCCTGGACGGAAGCAATCAGCCCCAGCATTTT. Its translation is CASSLDGSNQPQHF.

The CDR3 DNA reads TGTGCCATCAGTGAAGGGGGGGGCACGGCTAATGAAAAACTGTTTTTT. It is translated as CAISEGGGTANEKLFF. The rearrangement links TRBV10-3 to TRBJ1-4, with D maybe TRBD1 (6 bases). The CDR3 is 16 residues long. Trimming removed 3 bases at V and 3 bases at J, with 14 bases between. In germline, CDR1 is ENHRY, CDR2 SYGVKD.

V and J are TRBV3-1 (or the pseudogene TRBV3-2) and TRBJ1-4, with no clear D. V lost 0 bases, J lost 12 bases, and 14 bases lay in between. The CDR3 length is 14 residues. Germline V CDR1 and CDR2: LGHDT, YNNKEL (reference sequence). The CDR3 DNA follows: TGTGCCAGCAGCCAAGATATGGCAGTTCATCAACTGTTTTTT. This encodes CASSQDMAVHQLFF.

The rearrangement uses TRBV10-1 and TRBJ2-1, with 12 bases identical to TRBD2. This CDR3 comprises 15 residues. With 1 base clipped from V and 9 bases from J, the junction kept 4 bases outside the gene matches. CDR1 WNHNN and CDR2 SYGVQD come from the germline V gene (reference sequence). CDR3 sequence reads: CASSEFGLAGSEQFF. In DNA, the CDR3 is TGCGCCAGCAGTGAGTTCGGACTAGCGGGGAGTGAGCAGTTCTTC.